Below are 29 T cell receptor beta chains sequenced from a single sample in a study of cytomegalovirus exposure and HLA in healthy donors. The PCR was carried out with 60 Vbeta primers and 13 Jbeta primers. This table comes from immunoSEQ multiplex PCR, and its TCRdb copy is limited to in-frame clones, with some not included. The table includes 200,000 to 250,000 clones, approximately 80% detected once. What was sequenced was PBMCs. These receptors all come from a male donor in good health and CMV-seronegative.

This sequence joins TRBV6-1 and TRBJ1-5; 7 bases map to TRBD1. The ends lost 7 bases at V and 7 bases at J; junction bases unmatched: 13. The CDR3 sequence is 15 residues long. Germline V CDR1 and CDR2: MNHNS, SASEGT. CDR3 sequence (DNA): TGTGCCAGCAAAAAAAACAGGGGATTTTCGCAGCCCCAGCATTTT. This encodes CASKKNRGFSQPQHF.

Turning to this clone: A read error may produce the germline difference seen at one junction end. This chain links TRBV27 with TRBJ1-2; the D gene is possibly TRBD1 (5 bases). Per the germline V gene, CDR1 is MNHEY and CDR2 is SMNVEV (reference sequence). The CDR3 spans 14 residues. CDR3 region: CAGSLRGSTYGYTF. In DNA, the CDR3 is TGTGCCGGCAGTTTAAGGGGCAGTACCTATGGCTACACCTTC.

The gene calls are TRBV19 and TRBJ1-1, with D hard to call. The germline V gene has CDR1 LNHDA and CDR2 SQIVND (reference sequence). The V end was cut by 3 bases, the J end by 0 bases, with 5 bases between. The CDR3 runs to 13 residues. CDR3 in DNA: TGTGCCAGTAGTATGTCCGTGAACACTGAAGCTTTCTTT. This encodes CASSMSVNTEAFF.

The chain employs TRBV28 and TRBJ2-5, with TRBD1 identical over 9 bases. CDR3 length equals 13 residues. The V and J ends lost 6 bases and 5 bases, in that order; junction bases with no gene match: 4. The germline V gene encodes CDR1 MDHEN and CDR2 SYDVKM. The CDR3 here is CASRTGGLETQYF. The DNA of the CDR3 is TGTGCCAGCAGAACAGGGGGCTTGGAGACCCAGTACTTC.

This chain links TRBV4-1 with TRBJ2-7; TRBD2 matches at 7 bases. Trimming cost V 4 bases and J 3 bases; bases outside gene matches: 12. Germline V CDR1 and CDR2: MGHRA, YSYEKL. This CDR3 is 16 amino acids long. The DNA for the CDR3 is TGCGCCAGCAGCCTAGGGGCCTCTAGCGGCCTCTACGAGCAGTACTTC. Encoded protein: CASSLGASSGLYEQYF.

The rearrangement uses TRBV5-1 and TRBJ1-3; no reliable D call. The CDR3 contains 15 residues. Looked up from germline, CDR1 is SGHRS and CDR2 is YFSETQ. Trimming pared 0 bases from V and 0 bases from J, leaving 7 bases between. In DNA, the CDR3 is TGCGCCAGCAGCTTGGAAACAGTCTCTGGAAACACCATATATTTT. It codes for CASSLETVSGNTIYF.

The V gene is TRBV7-8, the J gene TRBJ2-1; TRBD2 aligns across 7 bases. CDR1 and CDR2 from the germline V gene are SGHVS and FQNEAQ. The ends lost 2 bases at V and 0 bases at J; junction bases unmatched: 4. The CDR3 consists of 16 residues. The CDR3 loop reads CASSLRLATSYNEQFF. The CDR3 DNA is TGTGCCAGCAGCTTAAGACTAGCCACCTCCTACAATGAGCAGTTCTTC.

This clone was detected a few times. In DNA, the CDR3 is TGCGCCAGCAGCCGACTTGGGACTAACAATGAGCAGTTCTTC. As protein: CASSRLGTNNEQFF. This chain connects TRBV4-1 to TRBJ2-1; 7 positions agree with TRBD2. Germline V gives CDR1 MGHRA, CDR2 YSYEKL. V was pared by 4 bases and J by 5 bases, with 5 bases of the junction left unmatched. The length of the CDR3 is 14 residues.

This clone was observed a single time. This chain links TRBV19 with TRBJ1-2; 7 bases line up with TRBD1. CDR3 length: 13 amino acids. V lost 2 bases, J lost 6 bases, and 3 bases stayed unmatched. CDR1 and CDR2 from the germline V gene are LNHDA and SQIVND (reference sequence). CDR3 sequence (DNA): TGTGCCAGTAGTATAAGGACAGGTAATGGCTACACCTTC. This gives the protein CASSIRTGNGYTF.

The chain joins TRBV6-1 to TRBJ2-7; 11 bases fit TRBD2. V gave up 6 bases and J gave up 2 bases; unmatched junction bases: 3. CDR1 and CDR2 from the germline V gene are MNHNS and SASEGT. The CDR3 totals 14 residues. The CDR3 DNA sequence: TGTGCCAGCAGCGGACTAGCGGGCCCCTACGAGCAGTACTTC. This encodes CASSGLAGPYEQYF.

The chain carries TRBV1 and TRBJ1-5; the DNA was not compared with TRBD1, the D call given in the table. TRBV1 has pseudogene status. The CDR3 extends over 16 amino acids. CDR3 nucleotides: TGCACCAGCTGGGACAGGGGGCGCGAAAGCAATCAGCCCCAGCATTTT. Encoded protein: CTSWDRGRESNQPQHF.

This chain uses TRBV27 with TRBJ2-3; D remains unclear. The germline CDR1 and CDR2 sequences are MNHEY and SMNVEV (reference sequence). This CDR3 region has 12 residues. Trimming left V 2 bases short and J 5 bases short, with 5 bases between. CDR3 protein: CASSLPGDTQYF. The CDR3 nucleotides are TGTGCCAGCAGTTTACCGGGAGATACGCAGTATTTT.

Comment on this clone: Other DNA sequences of this sample code for an identical CDR3. The chain combines TRBV9 with TRBJ2-7, with a tentative D call TRBD2 (5 bases). The ends were cut back, 4 bases at V and 3 bases at J, with 11 bases in the middle. The CDR3 has 13 residues. Germline V gene data show CDR1 as SGDLS and CDR2 as YYNGEE. The chain's CDR3 is CASSSGGSYEQYF. The CDR3, as DNA: TGTGCCAGCAGCTCTGGTGGGAGCTACGAGCAGTACTTC.

The CDR3, as DNA: TGTGCCTGGAGTGTACCAGTTAACTATGGCTACACCTTC. Translated, it gives CAWSVPVNYGYTF. The V gene is TRBV30, the J gene TRBJ1-2, with D uncertain. The V gene lost 0 bases and the J gene lost 1 base, with 6 bases spanning the gap. The length of the CDR3 is 13 residues. Germline V lookup: CDR1 GTSNPN, CDR2 SVGIG (reference sequence).

This sequence joins TRBV10-2 and TRBJ2-2; TRBD2 agrees at 16 bases. Germline loops: CDR1 WSHSY, CDR2 SAAADI. The length of the CDR3 is 18 residues. The junction had 9 bases not matched to a gene; V was cut back by 7 bases and J by 4 bases. CDR3 bases: TGCGCCAGCATTCCGGGACTAGCGGGAGGGCGCGGCACCGGGGAGCTGTTTTTT. Translated, it gives CASIPGLAGGRGTGELFF.

In its sample, this clone was seen a few times. The rearrangement links TRBV2 to TRBJ1-2, with a possible D match to TRBD1 (5 bases). The CDR3 is 14 residues long. V was clipped by 3 bases and J by 5 bases, with 13 bases between them. Germline CDR1 SNHLY, CDR2 FYNNEI. CDR3 nucleotide sequence: TGTGCCAGCAGTGAGGTCGGAGGGGAGTATGGCTACACCTTC. Protein: CASSEVGGEYGYTF.

V gene TRBV19 combines with J gene TRBJ2-5; the match to TRBD2 covers 11 bases. The CDR3 runs to 15 residues. The trim removed 7 bases at V and 5 bases at J, leaving 9 bases unmatched. The V gene's germline CDR1 is LNHDA and CDR2 SQIVND (reference sequence). The CDR3 DNA is TGTGCCAGTACTCTGACTAGCGGGATTAAGGAGACCCAGTACTTC. Protein: CASTLTSGIKETQYF. Filled out from reference TRBV19 and TRBJ2-5, the complete variable domain reads DGGITQSPKYLFRKEGQNVTLSCEQNLNHDAMYWYRQDPGQGLRLIYYSQIVNDFQKGDIAEGYSVSREKKESFPLTVTSAQKNPTAFYLCASTLTSGIKETQYFGPGTRLLVL.

In its sample, this clone was seen once. The CDR3 is CASSPATGEKLFF. The DNA of the CDR3 is TGTGCCAGCTCACCAGCCACAGGGGAAAAACTGTTTTTT. The J gene is TRBJ1-4, the V gene TRBV18, with D possibly matching TRBD1 (6 bases). V was trimmed by 2 bases and J by 8 bases, leaving 9 bases between them. Germline values: CDR1 KGHSH, CDR2 LQKENI. The CDR3 runs 13 residues.

This chain links TRBV6-5 with TRBJ2-1; TRBD2 matches at 12 bases. Germline loops: CDR1 MNHEY, CDR2 SVGAGI. Losses at the gene ends were 2 bases for V and 4 bases for J; bases not matched to a gene: 3. The CDR3 extends over 16 amino acids. The CDR3 is CASSYRTSGTYNEQFF. DNA of the CDR3: TGTGCCAGCAGTTACCGGACTAGCGGGACTTACAATGAGCAGTTCTTC.

The J gene is TRBJ2-7, the V gene TRBV6-5, with TRBD1 matching over 10 bases. This CDR3 comprises 14 residues. CDR1 is MNHEY, CDR2 SVGAGI, per germline. With 6 bases clipped from V and 3 bases from J, the junction kept 5 bases outside the gene matches. CDR3 in DNA: TGTGCCAGCAGCCTGACAGGGGGCATCTACGAGCAGTACTTC. The encoded protein is CASSLTGGIYEQYF.

This clone was found a few times. The V gene is TRBV6-1, the J gene TRBJ1-5; D not resolved. Between the trimmed V and J ends, which lost 8 bases and 5 bases, there was a span of 13 bases. The V gene's germline CDR1 is MNHNS and CDR2 SASEGT. The CDR3 is 13 amino acids. CDR3 bases: TGTGCCAGCGGATGGGAGTTTTATCAGCCCCAGCATTTT. Translation gives CASGWEFYQPQHF.

This chain joins TRBV19 and TRBJ1-1; 8 positions agree with TRBD1. Germline lookup yields CDR1 LNHDA and CDR2 SQIVND (reference sequence). The CDR3 is 15 residues long. Losses at the gene ends were 3 bases for V and 6 bases for J; bases not matched to a gene: 9. CDR3 sequence: CASSMGGTGIAEAFF. The CDR3 DNA is TGTGCCAGTAGTATGGGGGGGACAGGTATCGCTGAAGCTTTCTTT.

Here the CDR3 DNA reads TGTGCCAGCAGTTTAAGGGGCTATGCCTACGAGCAGTACTTC. It is translated as CASSLRGYAYEQYF. The chain recombines TRBV27 with TRBJ2-7; a possible D gene is TRBD1 (5 bases). The CDR3 is made up of 14 amino acids. Looked up from germline, CDR1 is MNHEY and CDR2 is SMNVEV (reference sequence). Trimming left V 2 bases short and J 2 bases short, with 10 bases between.

This clone has only a few counts. The rearrangement links TRBV10-3 to TRBJ2-1, with D possibly being TRBD2 (6 bases). The CDR3 contains 14 residues. Trimming stripped 6 bases from V and 8 bases from J, with 17 bases between. Germline-derived CDR1 and CDR2 are ENHRY and SYGVKD. CDR3 coding DNA: TGTGCCATCAGCTTCGGGGGAGGTCGCGATGAGCAGTTCTTC. It yields the protein CAISFGGGRDEQFF.

This clone has just a few counts. The V gene is TRBV28, the J gene TRBJ1-5; possibly TRBD1 for D (6 bases). V lost 5 bases and J 7 bases, leaving 18 bases between the germline ends. CDR1 MDHEN and CDR2 SYDVKM come from the germline V gene. The CDR3 loop spans 15 amino acids. The CDR3 region has the DNA TGTGCCAGCAGTCGAACGACAGGTGAGAAACAGCCCCAGCATTTT. The encoded protein is CASSRTTGEKQPQHF.

The chain uses TRBV7-2 and TRBJ2-4; possible D gene TRBD2, 5 bases. Germline V CDR1 and CDR2: SGHTA, FQGNSA. The CDR3 contains 15 residues. Trimming removed 1 base at V and 10 bases at J, with 17 bases between. The CDR3 nucleotides read TGTGCCAGCAGCTTAGGGCGGGTGGATCTGGGTATTCAGTACTTC. Translated: CASSLGRVDLGIQYF.

The rearrangement joins TRBV5-3 to TRBJ2-2; D gene ambiguous. Being an ORF, TRBV5-3 has a function that is uncertain. V lost 4 bases and J 4 bases, leaving 23 bases between the germline ends. The CDR3 is 18 residues long. CDR3 DNA sequence: TGTGCCAGAAGCCCCCGGTGGAACTCCCCTCGGGTCACCGGGGAGCTGTTTTTT. Translation: CARSPRWNSPRVTGELFF.

The CDR3 spells CASLMSEANTGELFF. In nucleotides, the CDR3 is TGTGCCAGCCTAATGAGCGAAGCGAACACCGGGGAGCTGTTTTTT. This chain uses TRBV18 with TRBJ2-2; D ambiguous. This CDR3 comprises 15 residues. From germline, CDR1 is KGHSH and CDR2 LQKENI. With 8 bases removed from V and 0 bases from J, the gap between germline ends came to 13 bases.

V gene TRBV6-5 combines with J gene TRBJ2-1; 8 bases map to TRBD1. The germline gives CDR1 MNHEY, CDR2 SVGAGI. Germline trimming cut 4 bases from V and 3 bases from J; bases unmatched to any gene: 5. The CDR3 totals 15 residues. Here the CDR3 reads CASSFDRGFYNEQFF. The CDR3 nucleotides read TGTGCCAGCAGTTTTGACAGGGGTTTCTACAATGAGCAGTTCTTC.